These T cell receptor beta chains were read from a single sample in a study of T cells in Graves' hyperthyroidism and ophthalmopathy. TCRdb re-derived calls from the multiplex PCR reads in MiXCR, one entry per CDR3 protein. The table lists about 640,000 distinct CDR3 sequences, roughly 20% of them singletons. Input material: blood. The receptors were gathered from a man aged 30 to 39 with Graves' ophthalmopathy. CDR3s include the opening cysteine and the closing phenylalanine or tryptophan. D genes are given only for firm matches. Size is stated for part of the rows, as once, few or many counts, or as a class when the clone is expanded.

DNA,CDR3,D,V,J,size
TGTGCCAGCAGCTACAATCAGGGTGACTATGGCTACACCTTC,CASSYNQGDYGYTF,-,TRBV5-5,TRBJ1-2,-
TGCGCCAGCAGCATTGAAGGGCCTCGGCCCCAGCATTTT,CASSIEGPRPQHF,-,TRBV5-1,TRBJ1-5,few
TGTGCCAGCAGTTTTGAACTCGGGGGAGCTTTCTTT,CASSFELGGAFF,-,TRBV7-9,TRBJ1-1,-
TGTGCCAGCACTTTCGGACACCCTGTCCGGGAGACCCAGTACTTC,CASTFGHPVRETQYF,-,TRBV2,TRBJ2-5,-
TGTGCCAGCAGTGCCCCGGGACAGCTAGCTAACTATGGCTACACCTTC,CASSAPGQLANYGYTF,TRBD1,TRBV6-1,TRBJ1-2,few
TGTGCCAGCAATTTGGGAGGGCGAACTCTTGATACGCAGTATTTT,CASNLGGRTLDTQYF,TRBD2,TRBV7-2,TRBJ2-3,many
TGTGCCTGGAGAATGGGGGGCACCGGGGAGCTGTTTTTT,CAWRMGGTGELFF,-,TRBV30,TRBJ2-2,-
TGTGCCAGCAGTGGGCCGGTCAATGAGCAGTTCTTC,CASSGPVNEQFF,-,TRBV28,TRBJ2-1,many
TGTGCCACCAGCAGAGAGCCCGGGACAGGGGCTCAGCCCCAGCATTTT,CATSREPGTGAQPQHF,TRBD1,TRBV15,TRBJ1-5,few
TGTGCCAGCAGTGACTACAGGAAAGAGACCCAGTACTTC,CASSDYRKETQYF,-,TRBV6-2/TRBV6-3,TRBJ2-5,few
TGTGCCAGCAGCTCACGATCGGGCGACGAGCAGTACTTC,CASSSRSGDEQYF,-,TRBV7-2,TRBJ2-7,many
TGTGCCAGCAGCGCCGGGACACCGCGTTACGAGCAGTACTTC,CASSAGTPRYEQYF,-,TRBV7-2,TRBJ2-7,-
TGCAGTGCTAGATTGAGGGGAGGTGGTGATACGCAGTATTTT,CSARLRGGGDTQYF,-,TRBV20-1,TRBJ2-3,-
TGTGCCAGCTCACCGTCCGGGACAGGGGGTCAGCCCCAGCATTTT,CASSPSGTGGQPQHF,TRBD1,TRBV18,TRBJ1-5,many
TGTGCCAGTAGTATTGGAACGGGACTAGCGGGAGAGACCCAGTACTTC,CASSIGTGLAGETQYF,TRBD2,TRBV19,TRBJ2-5,-
TGTGCCAGCTCACCTAATACCGGGACTAGCGGGTTCGAGCAGTACTTC,CASSPNTGTSGFEQYF,TRBD2,TRBV18,TRBJ2-7,many
TGTGCCAGCAGTTACGATCGGACAGAGGTGCAGGGAGGGACCCAGTACTTC,CASSYDRTEVQGGTQYF,-,TRBV6-2/TRBV6-3,TRBJ2-5,-
TGTGCCAGCAGCCAAAACAGGTTGGGTTCCTACAATGAGCAGTTCTTC,CASSQNRLGSYNEQFF,-,TRBV28,TRBJ2-1,-
TGTGCGCACGGGAGGGACGCCTCCGAGCAGTACTTC,CAHGRDASEQYF,TRBD2,TRBV10-3,TRBJ2-7,many
TGTGCCAGCAGTGCCCCCGGGACAGGCGTCTCTGGGGCCAACGTCCTGACTTTC,CASSAPGTGVSGANVLTF,TRBD1,TRBV28,TRBJ2-6,few
TGTGCCAGCACTCGAAAGTCAGGGTACGAGCAGTACTTC,CASTRKSGYEQYF,-,TRBV2,TRBJ2-7,-
TGTGCCAGCTCACAGTCGGGGGACACTGAAGCTTTCTTT,CASSQSGDTEAFF,-,TRBV18,TRBJ1-1,-
TGTGCCAGCAGTCGGCACGGACTAGCGGGAGTCACCGGGGAGCTGTTTTTT,CASSRHGLAGVTGELFF,TRBD2,TRBV27,TRBJ2-2,-
TGTGCCAGCAGTTTGGGTGGGAGGGGAGGCAATGAGCAGTTCTTC,CASSLGGRGGNEQFF,TRBD2,TRBV27,TRBJ2-1,many
TGTGCCAGCAGTGAAGGTCGACTAGCGGGAGAGACCCAGTACTTC,CASSEGRLAGETQYF,TRBD2,TRBV6-1,TRBJ2-5,few
TGTGCCAGCAGCCAAGTTGGAGGGAACACTGAAGCTTTCTTT,CASSQVGGNTEAFF,-,TRBV4-1,TRBJ1-1,many
TGTGCCAGCAGCTCAGGCGACGCGAACACCGGGGAGCTGTTTTTT,CASSSGDANTGELFF,-,TRBV6-2/TRBV6-3,TRBJ2-2,-
TGTGCCACCAGTGAGGGCACGACAGGGCTAGCGGGAGGTTACAATGAGCAGTTCTTC,CATSEGTTGLAGGYNEQFF,TRBD2,TRBV24-1,TRBJ2-1,-
TGTGCCAGCAGTAGGAGTACTAGCGGGAGGGCCGCCTACAATGAGCAGTTCTTC,CASSRSTSGRAAYNEQFF,TRBD2,TRBV28,TRBJ2-1,-
TGCAGTGCGGTTACCCCGACAGGGGGCTGGGGCCAGCCCCAGCATTTT,CSAVTPTGGWGQPQHF,TRBD1,TRBV20-1,TRBJ1-5,few
TGTGCCAGCAGTCTGACAGGGGGAGGCGGTGAGCAGTTCTTC,CASSLTGGGGEQFF,TRBD1,TRBV6-1,TRBJ2-1,-
TGTGCCAGCAGCCCCCACGGTCAGCCCCAGCATTTT,CASSPHGQPQHF,-,TRBV27,TRBJ1-5,-
TGTGCCAGCAGATCAACCGGGACTAGCCCCTACAATGAGCAGTTCTTC,CASRSTGTSPYNEQFF,TRBD2,TRBV27,TRBJ2-1,many
TGTGCCAGCAGCTTATCTCTAGCGGGAGCTCGTGAGCAGTTCTTC,CASSLSLAGAREQFF,TRBD2,TRBV11-3,TRBJ2-1,-
TGTGCCAGCAGCCGACTGACGGGGAGCACAGATACGCAGTATTTT,CASSRLTGSTDTQYF,-,TRBV3-1,TRBJ2-3,many
TGCAGTGCTAGAGATGGGTATTCCTATGGCTACACCTTC,CSARDGYSYGYTF,-,TRBV20-1,TRBJ1-2,-
TGTGCCAGCAGTGAAGCGAGCGTCTATGGCTACACCTTC,CASSEASVYGYTF,-,TRBV6-1,TRBJ1-2,many
TGCAGCGTTGTCGGCTTAAAAGAGACCCAGTACTTC,CSVVGLKETQYF,-,TRBV29-1,TRBJ2-5,-
TGTGCCAGCAGCTTCCCCGGGGGGGTAGAGACCCAGTACTTC,CASSFPGGVETQYF,TRBD2,TRBV7-2,TRBJ2-5,-
TGTGCCACCAGCAGGGGGTTGGATAGCACAGATACGCAGTATTTT,CATSRGLDSTDTQYF,-,TRBV15,TRBJ2-3,few
TGTGCCTGGAGGGACGGGACTGGAGCCTACGAGCAGTACTTC,CAWRDGTGAYEQYF,-,TRBV30,TRBJ2-7,few
TGTGCCAGCAGCACCGACAGACTGGGGGATTCACCCCTCCACTTT,CASSTDRLGDSPLHF,-,TRBV5-4,TRBJ1-6,-
TGTGCCAGCAGCATGTTTCTAGCGGGAGTTCGCCAAGAGACCCAGTACTTC,CASSMFLAGVRQETQYF,TRBD2,TRBV7-9,TRBJ2-5,many
TGTGCCATCGGATCCACAGATACGCAGTATTTT,CAIGSTDTQYF,-,TRBV10-3,TRBJ2-3,-
TGTGCCAGCAGTCTACCCTTACAGGGGGCGAGCAATCAGCCCCAGCATTTT,CASSLPLQGASNQPQHF,TRBD1,TRBV28,TRBJ1-5,-
TGTGCCAGCAGTTTGGGACGGGCAAAGAGCGGACAAGAGACCCAGTACTTC,CASSLGRAKSGQETQYF,-,TRBV27,TRBJ2-5,-
TGTGCCAGCAGTTTAGAGGGACACTTCTCCTACGAGCAGTACTTC,CASSLEGHFSYEQYF,-,TRBV27,TRBJ2-7,-
TGCGCCAGCAGTAAAGGGTTGGATGAGCAGTTCTTC,CASSKGLDEQFF,-,TRBV5-1,TRBJ2-1,-
TGTGCCAGCTCACCACCGCGCCGGGACAGGGATTCCGATCTAGGAAACACCATATATTTT,CASSPPRRDRDSDLGNTIYF,TRBD1,TRBV18,TRBJ1-3,-
TGTGCCAGCAGTTTCTCCTACTCGACAGGGACAGAGACCCAGTACTTC,CASSFSYSTGTETQYF,TRBD1,TRBV28,TRBJ2-5,many
TGCGCCAGCAGCCAAGTCGGTGTGGGGGCGAACACCGGGGAGCTGTTTTTT,CASSQVGVGANTGELFF,-,TRBV4-1,TRBJ2-2,few
TGTGCCACCAGCAGGGGAGGGGCTAGCGACTCCTACGAGCAGTACTTC,CATSRGGASDSYEQYF,TRBD2,TRBV15,TRBJ2-7,-
TGTGCCAGCAGCTTAGTTGCAGACGATGAGCAGTTCTTC,CASSLVADDEQFF,-,TRBV11-2,TRBJ2-1,many
TGCAGTGCTAGGCCCTTCCCCACAGGGCAAGAGACCCAGTACTTC,CSARPFPTGQETQYF,-,TRBV20-1,TRBJ2-5,few